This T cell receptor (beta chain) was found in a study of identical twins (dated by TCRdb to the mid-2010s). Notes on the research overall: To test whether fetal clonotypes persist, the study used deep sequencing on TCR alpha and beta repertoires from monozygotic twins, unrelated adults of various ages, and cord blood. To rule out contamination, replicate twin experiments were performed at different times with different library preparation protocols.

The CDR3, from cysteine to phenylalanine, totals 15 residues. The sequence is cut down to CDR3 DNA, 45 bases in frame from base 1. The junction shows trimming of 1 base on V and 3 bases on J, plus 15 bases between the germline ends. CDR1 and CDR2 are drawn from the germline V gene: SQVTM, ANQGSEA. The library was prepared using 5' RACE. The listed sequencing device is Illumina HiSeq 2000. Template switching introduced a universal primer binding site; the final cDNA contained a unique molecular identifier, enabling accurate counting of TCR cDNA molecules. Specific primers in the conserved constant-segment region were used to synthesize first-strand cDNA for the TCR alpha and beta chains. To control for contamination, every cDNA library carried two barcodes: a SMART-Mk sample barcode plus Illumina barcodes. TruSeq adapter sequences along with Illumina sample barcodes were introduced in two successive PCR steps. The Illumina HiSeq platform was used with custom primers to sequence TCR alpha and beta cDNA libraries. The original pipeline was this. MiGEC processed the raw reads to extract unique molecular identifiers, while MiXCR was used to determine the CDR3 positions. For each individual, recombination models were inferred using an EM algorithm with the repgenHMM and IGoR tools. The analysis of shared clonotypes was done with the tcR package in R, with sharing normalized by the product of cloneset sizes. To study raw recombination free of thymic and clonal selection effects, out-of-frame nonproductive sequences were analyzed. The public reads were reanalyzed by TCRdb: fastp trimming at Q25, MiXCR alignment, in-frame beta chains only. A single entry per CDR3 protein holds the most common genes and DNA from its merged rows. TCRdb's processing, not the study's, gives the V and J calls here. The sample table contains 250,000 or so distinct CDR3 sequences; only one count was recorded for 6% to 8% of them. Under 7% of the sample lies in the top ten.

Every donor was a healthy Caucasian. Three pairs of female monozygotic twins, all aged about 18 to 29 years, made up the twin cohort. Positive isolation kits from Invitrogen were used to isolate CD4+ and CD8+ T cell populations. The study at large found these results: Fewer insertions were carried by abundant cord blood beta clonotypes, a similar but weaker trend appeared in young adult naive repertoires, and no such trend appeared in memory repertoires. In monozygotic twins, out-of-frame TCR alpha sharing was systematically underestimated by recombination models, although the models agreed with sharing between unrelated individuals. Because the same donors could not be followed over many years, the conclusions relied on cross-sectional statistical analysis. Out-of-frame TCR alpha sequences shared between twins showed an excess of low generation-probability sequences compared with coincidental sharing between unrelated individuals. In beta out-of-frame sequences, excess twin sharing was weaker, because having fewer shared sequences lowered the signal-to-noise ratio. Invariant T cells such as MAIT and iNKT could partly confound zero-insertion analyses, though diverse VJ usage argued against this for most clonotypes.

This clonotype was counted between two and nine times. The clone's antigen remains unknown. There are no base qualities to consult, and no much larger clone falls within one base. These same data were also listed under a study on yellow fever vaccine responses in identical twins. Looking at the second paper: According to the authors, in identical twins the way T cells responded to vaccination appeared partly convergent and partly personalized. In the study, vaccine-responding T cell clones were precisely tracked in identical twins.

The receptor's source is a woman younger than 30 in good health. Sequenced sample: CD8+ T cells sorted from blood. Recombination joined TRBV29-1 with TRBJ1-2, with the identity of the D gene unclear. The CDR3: CSVEALTGFDYGYTF. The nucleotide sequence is TGCAGCGTTGAAGCGCTAACCGGATTTGACTATGGCTACACCTTC.